This TCR beta chain emerged from a study of shared clonotypes between healthy human individuals (dated by TCRdb to 2018 to 2020). Notes on the research overall: A couple of women and three men aged 18 to 49 years were included in the cohort. For each donor, CD4 naive and CD4 memory were each run on three plates, CD8 naive on two plates, and CD8 memory on one plate. To estimate repertoire size and how much clonotype sharing occurs between individuals, the study deeply sequenced the blood TCR repertoires of several healthy adults. To increase sequencing depth and limit assay-specific biases, different laboratories used diverse techniques to prepare libraries and sequence TCR repertoires. Each donor's leukapheresis produced roughly between roughly 0.85 and 9.5 billion PBMCs. Broader findings and caveats from the paper: Across four donors, about 5% of naive CD4, roughly 3.8% of naive CD8, around 2.5% of memory CD4, and 0.3% to 0.45% of memory CD8 clonotypes were shared. Sampling was limited to blood, and TCR repertoires in tissue likely differ from TCR repertoires in blood. Because the study included only a small number of donors, the genetic and exposure-history diversity represented was limited. Even with the large sequencing depth, rarefaction of the sorted-subset datasets indicated that sequencing was incomplete. Estimated clonotype richness was generally larger for naive than for memory subsets. Pairwise subsampling indicated that sequencing depth was expected to affect the degree of clonotype sharing among donors. Clonotypes shared by all four sorted-subset donors showed higher generation probabilities than non-shared clonotypes.

In the germline V gene (reference sequence), CDR1 corresponds to LNHNV and CDR2 to YYDKDF. Relative to germline, V is 0 bases shorter and J is 0 bases shorter, with 9 bases between their ends. The CDR3 has 15 amino acids, counting the end cysteine and phenylalanine. The kept DNA is CDR3 alone, 45 bases in frame from the first base. This clone has only one observation. Its binding antigen is unknown. No quality values exist for individual bases; no much larger clone is one base distant. CD8 naive samples consisted of CD45RO-negative cells that were positively selected for CCR7, yielding a CD45RA+CCR7+ population without TemRA cells. Donors were healthy HIV-negative adults with no recently reported acute infections or vaccinations. Every donor was a Caucasian adult residing in Nashville, Tennessee, USA. Blood was collected by leukapheresis, and PBMCs were isolated by Ficoll-Histopaque density gradient centrifugation and then cryopreserved in liquid nitrogen vapor phase. Purity and quantity of every magnetically sorted T cell population were checked by analytical flow cytometry. Genomic DNA was isolated from each sorted fraction and quantified by UV absorbance on a Nanodrop 2000c.

TCR CDR3 regions were amplified from genomic DNA by multiplex PCR using the deep immunoSEQ assay. Genomic DNA extracted from each cell subset was distributed evenly over all wells of several immunoSEQ 96-well plates, and each plate served as one replicate. For sorted subsets, about 200 ng genomic DNA, equal to 30,000 to 35,000 T cell genomes, was loaded into each replicate PCR. Purified libraries were quantified with a Qubit 3.0 fluorometer, sized on a Bioanalyzer 2100, and re-quantified with the KAPA Library Quantification kit. Each immunoSEQ 96-well plate was sequenced on its own single-read 150-cycle Illumina NextSeq 550 flow cell. In the authors' own workflow: Because only junctional sequences without quality scores were contained in the immunoSEQ output, filtering matching that applied to full-length reads could not be performed. Sequences were annotated with PyIR, a Python wrapper for IgBLAST v1.9, and V/J genes and CDR3 were assigned using IMGT germline references. Reads were removed for weak V/J assignments (E-value above 1e-6), missing CDR3, stop codons, out-of-frame junctions, or ambiguous translated residues. V3J clonotypes were defined as sequences sharing the same inferred V gene, J gene, and CDR3 amino acid sequence. To compute the percentage overlap between repertoires, the number of shared unique clonotypes was divided by the size of the smaller repertoire. Richness of each repertoire was evaluated using RTK rarefaction, the Chao1 estimator, and Recon v2.1 estimates of unobserved clonotypes. OLGA was used to compute generation probabilities for all TCRbeta clonotypes that the gDNA method yielded from four donors. TCRdb took this table from immuneACCESS and kept in-frame rearrangements with V and J called. Such tables lack part of the clones; where checked against another copy, unresolved V genes explain under half of the gap, and the rest is unexplained. V and J calls and clone size are copied from that table; D and trimming were computed from the DNA. The table for this sample lists around 2,000,000 clones; about 93% of them were counted only once. The top ten constitute 1.5% to 2% of the sample.

The receptor's source is a young man in good health. Some clones in this sample may be carry-over from other donors' samples. Here the chain combines TRBV15 and TRBJ2-7, with the D gene call left open. Sequencing used naive CD8+ T cells from PBMCs. Reading the label with the study, this specimen's cell subset or site is: CD45RA+CCR7+. The nucleotide sequence is given as TGTGCCACCAGCAGAGAAGTTACCAGCTCCTACGAGCAGTACTTC. This yields the protein CATSREVTSSYEQYF.